Listed here are 8 T cell receptor beta chains from one sample, sequenced in a study of a mutant IDH1 vaccine in newly diagnosed glioma. Their cognate antigens are unknown. Documented time point: week 11, during vaccination. Mutant IDH1 20-mer peptide, at 300 ug, made up each vaccine dose, with topical imiquimod. The data were produced by immunoSEQ multiplex PCR, yet TCRdb's version contains in-frame clones alone and is incomplete. The table shows about 36,000 clones, with about 80% occurring only once. The sequencing used peripheral blood mononuclear cells (PBMCs), collected from a glioma patient whose treatment included an IDH1 peptide vaccine. The receptors shown here come from a woman aged 30 to 39 with glioma. Some clones in this sample may be carry-over from other donors' samples.

CDR3 sequence (DNA): TGTGCCAGCAGACGGGACCCGGGAGGGGAAAAACTGTTTTTT. It yields the protein CASRRDPGGEKLFF. This chain joins TRBV27 and TRBJ1-4; D is perhaps TRBD1 (5 bases). Trimming took 6 bases from V and 8 from J, leaving 16 bases between them. CDR3 length equals 14 residues. Germline V gene lookup returns CDR1 MNHEY and CDR2 SMNVEV (reference sequence).

The chain combines TRBV6-5 with TRBJ2-2, with a possible D match to TRBD1 (5 bases). V shed 2 bases and J shed 7 bases, with 14 bases lying between them. Per germline, CDR1 MNHEY and CDR2 SVGAGI. The CDR3 runs 15 residues. CDR3 DNA: TGTGCCAGCAGTTACATCAGGGTTGATATCGGGGAGCTGTTTTTT. The encoded protein is CASSYIRVDIGELFF.

The V gene is TRBV4-1, the J gene TRBJ2-3, with TRBD2 matching 11 bases. V lost 4 bases, J lost 0 bases, and 18 bases stayed unmatched. Germline V gene lookup returns CDR1 MGHRA and CDR2 YSYEKL. The CDR3 runs 21 residues. The CDR3 DNA sequence: TGCGCCAGCAGCCGAGGGGGAAGACTAGCGGGGTTCTTAGCTAGCACAGATACGCAGTATTTT. Its protein product is CASSRGGRLAGFLASTDTQYF.

This clone was counted only a few times. The rearrangement links TRBV4-1 to TRBJ2-5, with D tentatively TRBD1 or TRBD2 (5 bases each). The CDR3 is made up of 14 amino acids. Germline CDR1 is MGHRA and CDR2 is YSYEKL. V gave up 0 bases and J gave up 5 bases, with 10 bases separating them. CDR3 protein: CASSQERGSETQYF. The CDR3, as DNA: TGCGCCAGCAGCCAAGAACGGGGCAGCGAGACCCAGTACTTC.

The chain is built from TRBV30 and TRBJ1-2, with D hard to call. CDR3 length equals 11 residues. V lost 7 bases and J 2 bases, leaving 8 bases between the germline ends. Looked up from germline, CDR1 is GTSNPN and CDR2 is SVGIG (reference sequence). CDR3 in DNA: TGTGCCTACGACGGGAACTATGGCTACACCTTC. It is translated as CAYDGNYGYTF.

CDR3 DNA: TGTGCCACCGCCGGACCTCCCGGGAAGACCCAGTACTTC. This sequence encodes CATAGPPGKTQYF. The J gene is TRBJ2-5, the V gene TRBV10-3, with D perhaps matching TRBD2 (5 bases). The germline V gene encodes CDR1 ENHRY and CDR2 SYGVKD. The CDR3 has 13 residues. The germline V and J ends were trimmed by 10 bases and 6 bases, with 18 bases remaining between them.

The CDR3 bases are TGTGCCAGCAGCCCGGGGACAAGGGGCACCGGGGAGCTGTTTTTT. It specifies CASSPGTRGTGELFF. J is TRBJ2-2 and V is TRBV5-6; maybe TRBD1 (6 bases). This CDR3 is 15 amino acids long. CDR1 is SGHDT, CDR2 YYEEEE, per germline. Trimming took 4 bases from V and 4 from J, leaving 14 bases between them.

This clone was observed a few times. This chain joins TRBV30 and TRBJ2-1; 15 bases map to TRBD2. The CDR3 sequence is 19 residues long. The V segment lost 0 bases and the J segment 0 bases; nucleotides outside the gene matches: 6. CDR1 GTSNPN and CDR2 SVGIG come from the germline V gene (reference sequence). CDR3 amino acids: CAWSVLGLAGGSSYNEQFF. CDR3 sequence (DNA): TGTGCCTGGAGTGTACTGGGACTAGCGGGAGGTAGCTCCTACAATGAGCAGTTCTTC.